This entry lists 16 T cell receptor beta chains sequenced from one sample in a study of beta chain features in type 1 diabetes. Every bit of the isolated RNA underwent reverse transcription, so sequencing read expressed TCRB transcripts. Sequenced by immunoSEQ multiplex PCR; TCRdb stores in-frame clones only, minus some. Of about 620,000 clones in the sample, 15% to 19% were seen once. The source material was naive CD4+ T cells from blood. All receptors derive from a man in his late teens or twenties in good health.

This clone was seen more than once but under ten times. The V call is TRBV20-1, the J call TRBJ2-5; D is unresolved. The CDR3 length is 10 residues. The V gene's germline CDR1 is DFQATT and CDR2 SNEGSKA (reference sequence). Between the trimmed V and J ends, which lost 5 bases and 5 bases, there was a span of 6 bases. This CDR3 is CSAVGETQYF. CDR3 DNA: TGCAGTGCTGTTGGGGAGACCCAGTACTTC.

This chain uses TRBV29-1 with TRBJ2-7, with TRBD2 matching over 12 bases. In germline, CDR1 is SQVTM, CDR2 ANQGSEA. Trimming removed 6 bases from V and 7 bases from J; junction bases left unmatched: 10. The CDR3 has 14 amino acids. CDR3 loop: CSVRLAGARVEQYF. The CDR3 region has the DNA TGCAGCGTCCGACTAGCGGGGGCGCGGGTAGAGCAGTACTTC.

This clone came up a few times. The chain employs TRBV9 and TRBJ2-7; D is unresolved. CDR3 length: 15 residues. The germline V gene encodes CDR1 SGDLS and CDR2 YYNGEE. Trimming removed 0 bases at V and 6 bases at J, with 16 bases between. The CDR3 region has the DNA TGTGCCAGCAGCGTAGGGGGAATCGGCGGCCGCGAGCAGTACTTC. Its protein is CASSVGGIGGREQYF.

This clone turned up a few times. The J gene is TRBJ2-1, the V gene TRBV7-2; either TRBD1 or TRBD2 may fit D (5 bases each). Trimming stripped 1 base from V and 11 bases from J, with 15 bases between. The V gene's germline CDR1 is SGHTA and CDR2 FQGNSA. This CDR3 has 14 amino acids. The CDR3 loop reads CASSLVAPGTQQFF. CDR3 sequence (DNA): TGTGCCAGCAGCTTAGTAGCCCCAGGGACCCAGCAGTTCTTC.

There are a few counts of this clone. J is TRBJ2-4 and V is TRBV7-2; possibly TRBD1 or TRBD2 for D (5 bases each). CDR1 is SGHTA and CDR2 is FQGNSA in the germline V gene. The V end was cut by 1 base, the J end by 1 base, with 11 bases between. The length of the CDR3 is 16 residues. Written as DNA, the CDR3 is TGTGCCAGCAGCTTAGAGCGGTGGGGGGCCAAAAACATTCAGTACTTC. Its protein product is CASSLERWGAKNIQYF.

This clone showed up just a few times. The CDR3 nucleotides read TGTGCCATCAGTGCGGGCCAGGGGGCCGGCGGGGAGCTGTTTTTT. Translated: CAISAGQGAGGELFF. The chain employs TRBV10-3 and TRBJ2-2; 8 bases are shared with TRBD1. CDR1 ENHRY and CDR2 SYGVKD come from the germline V gene. V shed 4 bases, J shed 7 bases, and the junction held 8 bases outside the gene matches. The CDR3 is 15 amino acids.

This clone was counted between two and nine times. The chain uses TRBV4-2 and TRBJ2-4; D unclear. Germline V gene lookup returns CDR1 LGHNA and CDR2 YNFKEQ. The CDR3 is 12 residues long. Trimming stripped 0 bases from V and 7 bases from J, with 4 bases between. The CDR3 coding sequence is TGTGCCAGCAGCCAAGACGGCAACATTCAGTACTTC. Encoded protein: CASSQDGNIQYF.

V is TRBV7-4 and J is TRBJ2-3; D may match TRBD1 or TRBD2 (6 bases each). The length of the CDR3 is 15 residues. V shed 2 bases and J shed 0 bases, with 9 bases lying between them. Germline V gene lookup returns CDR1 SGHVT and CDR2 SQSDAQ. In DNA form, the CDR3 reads TGTGCCAGCAGCTTACCGGGGGCTAGCACAGATACGCAGTATTTT. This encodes CASSLPGASTDTQYF.

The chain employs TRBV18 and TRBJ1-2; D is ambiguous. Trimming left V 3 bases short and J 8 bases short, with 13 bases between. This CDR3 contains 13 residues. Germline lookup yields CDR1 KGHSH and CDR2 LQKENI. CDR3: CASSPDLLKGYTF. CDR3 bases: TGTGCCAGCTCACCTGATTTACTGAAGGGCTACACCTTC.

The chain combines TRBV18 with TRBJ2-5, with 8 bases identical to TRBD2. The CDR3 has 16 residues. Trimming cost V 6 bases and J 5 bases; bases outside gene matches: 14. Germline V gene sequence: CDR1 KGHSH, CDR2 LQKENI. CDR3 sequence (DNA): TGTGCCAGCTCCCACACAGGAGCGGGGGTCAGGGAGACCCAGTACTTC. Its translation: CASSHTGAGVRETQYF.

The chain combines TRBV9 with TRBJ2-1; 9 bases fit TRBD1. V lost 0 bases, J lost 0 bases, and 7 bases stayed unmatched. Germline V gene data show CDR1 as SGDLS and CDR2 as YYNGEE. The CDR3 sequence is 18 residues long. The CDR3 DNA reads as TGTGCCAGCAGCGTAGCACAGGGGGCGGATAGCTCCTACAATGAGCAGTTCTTC. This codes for CASSVAQGADSSYNEQFF.

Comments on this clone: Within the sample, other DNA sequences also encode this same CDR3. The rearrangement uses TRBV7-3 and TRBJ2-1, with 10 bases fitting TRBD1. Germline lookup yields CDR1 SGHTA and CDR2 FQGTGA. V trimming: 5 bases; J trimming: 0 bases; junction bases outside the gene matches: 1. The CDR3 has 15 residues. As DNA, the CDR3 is TGTGCCAGCAGCCGGGACAGGGGCTCCTACAATGAGCAGTTCTTC. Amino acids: CASSRDRGSYNEQFF.

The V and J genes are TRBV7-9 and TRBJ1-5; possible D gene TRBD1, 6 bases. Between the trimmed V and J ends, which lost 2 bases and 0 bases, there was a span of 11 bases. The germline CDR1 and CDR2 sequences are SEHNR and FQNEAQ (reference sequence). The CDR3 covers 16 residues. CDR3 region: CASSLWGPNSNQPQHF. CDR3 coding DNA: TGTGCCAGCAGCTTATGGGGGCCGAATAGCAATCAGCCCCAGCATTTT.

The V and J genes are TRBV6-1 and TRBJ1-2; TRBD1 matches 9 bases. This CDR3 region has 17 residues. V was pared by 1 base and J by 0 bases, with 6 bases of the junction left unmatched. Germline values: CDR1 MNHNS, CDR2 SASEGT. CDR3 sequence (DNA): TGTGCCAGCAGTGAAGAGGGACAGGGAAGATCTAACTATGGCTACACCTTC. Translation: CASSEEGQGRSNYGYTF.

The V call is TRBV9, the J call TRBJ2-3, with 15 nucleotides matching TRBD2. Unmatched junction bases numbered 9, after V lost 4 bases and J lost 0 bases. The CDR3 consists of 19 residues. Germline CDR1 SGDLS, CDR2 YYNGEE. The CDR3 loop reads CASSTPGLAGGPSTDTQYF. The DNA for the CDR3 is TGTGCCAGCAGCACCCCCGGACTAGCGGGAGGGCCCAGCACAGATACGCAGTATTTT. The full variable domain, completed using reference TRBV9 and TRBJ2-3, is DSGVTQTPKHLITATGQRVTLRCSPRSGDLSVYWYQQSLDQGLQFLIQYYNGEERAKGNILERFSAQQFPDLHSELNLSSLELGDSALYFCASSTPGLAGGPSTDTQYFGPGTRLTVL.

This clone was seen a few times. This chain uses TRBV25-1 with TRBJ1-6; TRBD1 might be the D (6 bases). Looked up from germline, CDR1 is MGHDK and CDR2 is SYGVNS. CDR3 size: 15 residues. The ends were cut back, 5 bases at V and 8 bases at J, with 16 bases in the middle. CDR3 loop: CASSNEQGYYSPLHF. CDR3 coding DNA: TGTGCCAGCAGTAACGAACAGGGTTATTATTCACCCCTCCACTTT.